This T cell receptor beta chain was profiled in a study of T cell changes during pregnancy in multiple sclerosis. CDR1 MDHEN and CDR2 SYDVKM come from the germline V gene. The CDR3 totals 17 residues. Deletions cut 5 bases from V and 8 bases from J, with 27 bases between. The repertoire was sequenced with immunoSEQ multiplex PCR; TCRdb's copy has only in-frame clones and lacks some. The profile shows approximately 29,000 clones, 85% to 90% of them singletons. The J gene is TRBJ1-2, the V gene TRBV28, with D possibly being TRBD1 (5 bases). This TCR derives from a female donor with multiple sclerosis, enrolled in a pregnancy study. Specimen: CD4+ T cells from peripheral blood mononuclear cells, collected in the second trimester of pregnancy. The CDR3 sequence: CASSNTPTRTRPEGYTF. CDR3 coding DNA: TGTGCCAGCAGTAACACACCTACGAGGACAAGGCCAGAGGGCTACACCTTC.